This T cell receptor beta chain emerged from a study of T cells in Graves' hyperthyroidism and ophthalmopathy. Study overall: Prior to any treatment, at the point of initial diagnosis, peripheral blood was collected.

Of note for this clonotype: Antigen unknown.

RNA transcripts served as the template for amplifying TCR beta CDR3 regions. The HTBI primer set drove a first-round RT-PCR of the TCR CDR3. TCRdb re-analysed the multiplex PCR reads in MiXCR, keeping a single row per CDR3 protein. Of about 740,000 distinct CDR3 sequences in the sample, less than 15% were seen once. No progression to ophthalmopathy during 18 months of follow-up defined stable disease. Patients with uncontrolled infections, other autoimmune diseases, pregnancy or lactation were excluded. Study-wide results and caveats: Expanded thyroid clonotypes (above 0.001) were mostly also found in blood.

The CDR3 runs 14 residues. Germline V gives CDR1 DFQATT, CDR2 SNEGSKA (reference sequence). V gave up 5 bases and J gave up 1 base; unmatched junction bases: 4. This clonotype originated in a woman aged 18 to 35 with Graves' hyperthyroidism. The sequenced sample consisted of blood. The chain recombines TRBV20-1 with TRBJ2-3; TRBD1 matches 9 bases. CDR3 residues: CSAEGDRGTDTQYF. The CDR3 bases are TGCAGTGCTGAGGGGGACAGGGGCACAGATACGCAGTATTTT.